The clone carrying this T cell receptor beta chain was detected many times. The antigen is not known. TCRdb re-called the 5' RACE reads through MiXCR, storing one row per CDR3 protein. The sample contains fewer than 150,000 distinct CDR3 sequences, about a sixth of which appear only once. The entry originates in a study of T-cell memory formation after mild COVID-19. Study observations and caveats: CD4/CD8 balance characterized clones contracting day 15 to 85, and CD4+ skew characterized later expanders. Among contracting clones, CD4+ were mainly CM/EM and CD8+ enriched in EMRA. Confirmation of SARS-CoV-2 specificity was lacking for second-wave clones peaking day 37. Cross-reactive memory apparently joined, as some responding clones appeared in pre-infection memory.

This sequence was found in a man aged 18 to 30 who had mild COVID-19 (a few samples of this study predate the infection). Cell type and time point are not known. Sequences were obtained from PBMCs or a T cell subset sorted from them (not recorded which).

The CDR3 bases are TGTGCCAGCAGCCAGAATCTTGGGCAAGAGACCCAGTACTTC. This sequence encodes CASSQNLGQETQYF. This chain uses TRBV4-2 with TRBJ2-5, with D unresolved. Trimming left V 3 bases short and J 2 bases short, with 10 bases between. CDR1 is LGHNA, CDR2 YNFKEQ, per germline. This CDR3 is built from 14 residues.